Each of the 3 T cell receptor beta chains below was sequenced from the same sample in a study of cytomegalovirus exposure and HLA in healthy donors. Primers: 60 Vbeta forward and 13 Jbeta reverse. Using immunoSEQ multiplex PCR, the repertoire was profiled, and TCRdb retains in-frame clones only, with some absent. This table holds some 29,000 clones, 40% to 50% found once. Sequenced: PBMCs. The receptors were sampled from a woman in her forties or fifties in good health and CMV-seronegative.

The chain employs TRBV11-3 and TRBJ1-1; a weak D match, TRBD1 (5 bases). CDR3 size: 15 residues. Deletions cut 0 bases from V and 1 base from J, with 9 bases between. From germline, CDR1 is SGHNT and CDR2 YENEEA. The CDR3 reads CASSLERGKNTEAFF. DNA of the CDR3: TGTGCCAGCAGCTTAGAAAGGGGCAAGAACACTGAAGCTTTCTTT.

In DNA, the CDR3 is TGTGCCAGCAGTAGGCGCGAGTCGGGGAGCTATGGCTACACCTTC. It is translated as CASSRRESGSYGYTF. V usage is TRBV27 and J usage is TRBJ1-2; D is ambiguous. V was clipped by 5 bases and J by 4 bases, with 17 bases between them. The germline V gene has CDR1 MNHEY and CDR2 SMNVEV (reference sequence). The CDR3 length is 15 residues.

The rearrangement joins TRBV7-2 to TRBJ1-6; TRBD1 is a possible D gene (6 bases). Trimming removed 5 bases from V and 8 bases from J, with 16 bases in between. The germline gives CDR1 SGHTA, CDR2 FQGNSA. CDR3 length: 15 residues. CDR3 DNA sequence: TGTGCCAGCAGCACTACGGGGGGCAGGGATTCACCCCTCCACTTT. The encoded protein is CASSTTGGRDSPLHF.